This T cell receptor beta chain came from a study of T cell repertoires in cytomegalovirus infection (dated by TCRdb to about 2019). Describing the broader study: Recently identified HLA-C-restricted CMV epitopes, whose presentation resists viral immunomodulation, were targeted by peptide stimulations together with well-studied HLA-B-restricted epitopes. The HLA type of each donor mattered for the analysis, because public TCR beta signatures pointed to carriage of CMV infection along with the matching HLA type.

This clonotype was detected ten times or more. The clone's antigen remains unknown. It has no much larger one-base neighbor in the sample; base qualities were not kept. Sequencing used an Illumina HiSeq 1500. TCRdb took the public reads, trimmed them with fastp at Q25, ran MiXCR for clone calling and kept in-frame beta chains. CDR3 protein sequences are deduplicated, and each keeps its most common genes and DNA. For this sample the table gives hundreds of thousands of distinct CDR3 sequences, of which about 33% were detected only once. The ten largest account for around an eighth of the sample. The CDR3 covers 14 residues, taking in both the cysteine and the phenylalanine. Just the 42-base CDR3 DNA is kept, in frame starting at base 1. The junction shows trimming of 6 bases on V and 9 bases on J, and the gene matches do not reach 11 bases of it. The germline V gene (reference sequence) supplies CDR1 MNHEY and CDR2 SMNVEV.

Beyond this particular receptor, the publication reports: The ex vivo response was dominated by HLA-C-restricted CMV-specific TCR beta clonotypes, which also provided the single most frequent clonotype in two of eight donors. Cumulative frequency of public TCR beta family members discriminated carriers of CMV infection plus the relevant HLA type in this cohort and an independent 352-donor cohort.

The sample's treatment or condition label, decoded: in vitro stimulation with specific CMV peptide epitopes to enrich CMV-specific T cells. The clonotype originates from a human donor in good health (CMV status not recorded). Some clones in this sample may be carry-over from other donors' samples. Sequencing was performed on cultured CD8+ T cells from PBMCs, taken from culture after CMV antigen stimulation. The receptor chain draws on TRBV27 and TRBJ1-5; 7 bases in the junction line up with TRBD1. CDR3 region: CASRPTGAARPQHF. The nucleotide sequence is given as TGTGCCAGCAGACCCACAGGGGCAGCTAGGCCCCAGCATTTT.